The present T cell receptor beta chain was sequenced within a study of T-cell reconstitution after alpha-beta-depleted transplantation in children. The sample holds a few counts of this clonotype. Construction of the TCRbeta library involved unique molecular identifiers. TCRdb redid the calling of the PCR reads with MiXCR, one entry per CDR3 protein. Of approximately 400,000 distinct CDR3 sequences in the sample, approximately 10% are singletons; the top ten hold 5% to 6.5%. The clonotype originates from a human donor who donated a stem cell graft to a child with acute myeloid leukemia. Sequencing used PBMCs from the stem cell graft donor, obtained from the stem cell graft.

The CDR3 DNA sequence: TGTGCCAGCAGCTCCCCCGGGACGGTACAAGAGACCCAGTACTTC. The encoded protein is CASSSPGTVQETQYF. The chain couples TRBV7-2 to TRBJ2-5; either TRBD1 or TRBD2 may supply D (5 bases each). The V end lost 4 bases, the J end lost 2 bases, and 14 bases lay between the germline ends. Germline loops: CDR1 SGHTA, CDR2 FQGNSA. The CDR3 covers 15 residues.